The clone carrying this T cell receptor (beta chain) was recorded once. Clones were read by immunoSEQ multiplex PCR, and TCRdb kept only the in-frame ones, dropping some. This table has about 100,000 clones, around 87% appearing once. The data originate from a study of blood T cell repertoires in COVID-19. Study in general: Nucleic acid was either cDNA or gDNA, and it came from T cells, B-cell-depleted T cells, or PBMCs.

V was cut by 2 bases and J by 1 base, with 6 bases left in between. This CDR3 has 14 amino acids. CDR1 and CDR2 from the germline V gene are SGHRS and YFSETQ. This receptor was identified in a man over 45 with acute or convalescent COVID-19. Material for sequencing was peripheral blood. V is TRBV5-1 and J is TRBJ2-2; no reliable D call. The CDR3 sequence: CASSFGKNTGELFF. The CDR3 bases are TGCGCCAGCAGCTTTGGCAAGAACACCGGGGAGCTGTTTTTT.